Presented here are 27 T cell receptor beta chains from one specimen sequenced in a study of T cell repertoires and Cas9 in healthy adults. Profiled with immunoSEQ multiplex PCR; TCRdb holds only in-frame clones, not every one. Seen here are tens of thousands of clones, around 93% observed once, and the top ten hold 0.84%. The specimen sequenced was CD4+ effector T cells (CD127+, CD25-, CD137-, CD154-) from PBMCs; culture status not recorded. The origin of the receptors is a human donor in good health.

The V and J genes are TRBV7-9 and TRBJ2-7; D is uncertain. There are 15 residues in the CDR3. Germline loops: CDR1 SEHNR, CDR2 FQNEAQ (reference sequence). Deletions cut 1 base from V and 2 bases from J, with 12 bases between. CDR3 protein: CASSLVPERTYEQYF. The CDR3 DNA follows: TGTGCCAGCAGCTTAGTGCCAGAGCGTACCTACGAGCAGTACTTC. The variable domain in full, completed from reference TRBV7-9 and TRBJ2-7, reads DTGVSQNPRHKITKRGQNVTFRCDPISEHNRLYWYRQTLGQGPEFLTYFQNEAQLEKSRLLSDRFSAERPKGSFSTLEIQRTEQGDSAMYLCASSLVPERTYEQYFGPGTRLTVT.

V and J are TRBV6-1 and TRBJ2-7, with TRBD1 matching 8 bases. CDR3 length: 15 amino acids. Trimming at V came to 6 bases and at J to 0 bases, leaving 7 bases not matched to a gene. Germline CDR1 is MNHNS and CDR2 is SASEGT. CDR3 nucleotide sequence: TGTGCCAGCAGAGCAGGGACAGGTGACTCCTACGAGCAGTACTTC. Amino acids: CASRAGTGDSYEQYF.

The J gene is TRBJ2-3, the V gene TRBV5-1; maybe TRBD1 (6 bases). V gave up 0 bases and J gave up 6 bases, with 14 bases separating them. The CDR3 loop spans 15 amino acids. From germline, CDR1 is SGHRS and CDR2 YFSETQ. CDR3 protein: CASSLDGDTPDTQYF. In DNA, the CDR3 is TGCGCCAGCAGCTTGGACGGGGACACCCCCGATACGCAGTATTTT. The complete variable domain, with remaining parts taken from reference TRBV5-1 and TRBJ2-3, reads KAGVTQTPRYLIKTRGQQVTLSCSPISGHRSVSWYQQTPGQGLQFLFEYFSETQRNKGNFPGRFSGRQFSNSRSEMNVSTLELGDSALYLCASSLDGDTPDTQYFGPGTRLTVL.

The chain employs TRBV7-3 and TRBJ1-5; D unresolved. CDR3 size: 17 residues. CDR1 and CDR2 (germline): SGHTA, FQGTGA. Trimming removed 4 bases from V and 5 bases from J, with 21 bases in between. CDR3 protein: CASSSLHPSLNDQPQHF. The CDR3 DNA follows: TGTGCCAGCAGCTCCCTTCACCCGAGCCTGAACGATCAGCCCCAGCATTTT.

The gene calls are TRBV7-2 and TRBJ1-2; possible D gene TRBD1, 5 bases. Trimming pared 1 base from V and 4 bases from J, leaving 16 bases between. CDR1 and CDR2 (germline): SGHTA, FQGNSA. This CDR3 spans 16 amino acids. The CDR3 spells CASSLEWGTSSYGYTF. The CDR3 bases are TGTGCCAGCAGCTTAGAGTGGGGGACTAGTAGCTATGGCTACACCTTC. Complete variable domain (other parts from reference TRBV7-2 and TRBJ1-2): GAGVSQSPSNKVTEKGKDVELRCDPISGHTALYWYRQSLGQGLEFLIYFQGNSAPDKSGLPSDRFSAERTGGSVSTLTIQRTQQEDSAVYLCASSLEWGTSSYGYTFGSGTRLTVV.

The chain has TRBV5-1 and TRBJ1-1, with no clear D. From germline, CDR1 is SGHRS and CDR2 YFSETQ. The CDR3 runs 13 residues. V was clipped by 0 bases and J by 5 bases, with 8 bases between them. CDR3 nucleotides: TGCGCCAGCAGCTTGGAATCCAGGACTGAAGCTTTCTTT. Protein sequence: CASSLESRTEAFF.

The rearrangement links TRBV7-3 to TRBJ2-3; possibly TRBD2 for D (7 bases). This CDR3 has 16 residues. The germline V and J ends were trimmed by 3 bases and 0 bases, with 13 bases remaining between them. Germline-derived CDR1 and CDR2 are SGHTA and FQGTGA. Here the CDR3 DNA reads TGTGCCAGCAGCTTGGGGGGGGGCGGGAGCACAGATACGCAGTATTTT. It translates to CASSLGGGGSTDTQYF.

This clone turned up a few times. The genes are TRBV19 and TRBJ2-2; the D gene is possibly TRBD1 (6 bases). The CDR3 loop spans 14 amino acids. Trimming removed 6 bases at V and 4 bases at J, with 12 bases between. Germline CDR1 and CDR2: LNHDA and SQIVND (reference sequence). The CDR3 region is CASRDSVITGELFF. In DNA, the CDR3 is TGTGCCAGTAGGGACAGCGTAATCACCGGGGAGCTGTTTTTT.

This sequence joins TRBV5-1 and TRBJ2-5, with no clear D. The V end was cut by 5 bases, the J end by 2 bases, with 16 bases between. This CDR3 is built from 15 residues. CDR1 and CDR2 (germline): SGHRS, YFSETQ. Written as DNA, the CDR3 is TGCGCCAGCAGTACCGGGCCGAATAAACAAGAGACCCAGTACTTC. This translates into CASSTGPNKQETQYF.

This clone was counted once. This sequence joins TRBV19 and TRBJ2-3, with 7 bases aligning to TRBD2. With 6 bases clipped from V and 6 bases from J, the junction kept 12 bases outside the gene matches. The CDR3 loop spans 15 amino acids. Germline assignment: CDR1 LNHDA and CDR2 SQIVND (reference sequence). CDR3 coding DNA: TGTGCCAGTAGATTGTGGGAGGGCCAATCGGATACGCAGTATTTT. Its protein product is CASRLWEGQSDTQYF.

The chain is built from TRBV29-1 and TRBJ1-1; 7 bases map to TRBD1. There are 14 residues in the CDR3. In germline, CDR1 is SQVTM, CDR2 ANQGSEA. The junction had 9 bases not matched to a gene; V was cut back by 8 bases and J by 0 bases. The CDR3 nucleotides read TGCAGCATCTACAGGGGCACAATGAACACTGAAGCTTTCTTT. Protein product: CSIYRGTMNTEAFF. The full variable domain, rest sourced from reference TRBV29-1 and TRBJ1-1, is SAVISQKPSRDICQRGTSLTIQCQVDSQVTMMFWYRQQPGQSLTLIATANQGSEATYESGFVIDKFPISRPNLTFSTLTVSNMSPEDSSIYLCSIYRGTMNTEAFFGQGTRLTVV.

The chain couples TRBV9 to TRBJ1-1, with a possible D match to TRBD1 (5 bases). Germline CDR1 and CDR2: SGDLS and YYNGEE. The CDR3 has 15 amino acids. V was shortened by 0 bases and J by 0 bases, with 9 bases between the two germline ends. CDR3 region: CASSVGKGVNTEAFF. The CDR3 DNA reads TGTGCCAGCAGCGTAGGCAAAGGGGTGAACACTGAAGCTTTCTTT.

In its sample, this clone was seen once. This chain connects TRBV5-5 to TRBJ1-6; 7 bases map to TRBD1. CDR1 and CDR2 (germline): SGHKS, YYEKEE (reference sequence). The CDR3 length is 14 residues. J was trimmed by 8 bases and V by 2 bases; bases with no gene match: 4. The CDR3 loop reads CASSFRDSHSPLHF. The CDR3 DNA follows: TGTGCCAGCAGCTTCCGGGACAGCCATTCACCCCTCCACTTT.

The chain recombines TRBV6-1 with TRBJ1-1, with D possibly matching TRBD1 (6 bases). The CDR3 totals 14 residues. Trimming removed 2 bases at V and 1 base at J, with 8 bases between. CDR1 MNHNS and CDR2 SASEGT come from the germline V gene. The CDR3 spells CASSERGQNTEAFF. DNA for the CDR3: TGTGCCAGCAGTGAAAGGGGACAGAACACTGAAGCTTTCTTT.

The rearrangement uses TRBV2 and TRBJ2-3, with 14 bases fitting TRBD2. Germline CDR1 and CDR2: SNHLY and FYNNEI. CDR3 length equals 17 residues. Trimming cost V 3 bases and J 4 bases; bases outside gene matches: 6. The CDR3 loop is CASSETSGRVRADTQYF. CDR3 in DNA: TGTGCCAGCAGTGAGACTAGCGGGAGGGTGAGGGCAGATACGCAGTATTTT.

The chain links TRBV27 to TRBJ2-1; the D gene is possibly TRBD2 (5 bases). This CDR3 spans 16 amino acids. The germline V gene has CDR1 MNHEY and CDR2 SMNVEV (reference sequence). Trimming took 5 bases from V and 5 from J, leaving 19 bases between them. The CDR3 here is CASSPVSLASNNEQFF. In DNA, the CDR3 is TGTGCCAGCAGTCCGGTCTCGCTAGCTAGCAACAATGAGCAGTTCTTC.

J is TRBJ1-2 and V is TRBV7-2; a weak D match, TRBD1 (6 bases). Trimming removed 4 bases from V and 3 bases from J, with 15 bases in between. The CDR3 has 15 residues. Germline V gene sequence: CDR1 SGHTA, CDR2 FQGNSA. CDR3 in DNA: TGTGCCAGCAGCTCGAACAGGGCCCATCACTATGGCTACACCTTC. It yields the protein CASSSNRAHHYGYTF.

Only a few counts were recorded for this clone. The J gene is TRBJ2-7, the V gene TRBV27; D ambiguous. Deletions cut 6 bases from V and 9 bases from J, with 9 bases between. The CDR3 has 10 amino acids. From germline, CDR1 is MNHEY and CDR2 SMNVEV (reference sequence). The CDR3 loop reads CASSHQRQYV. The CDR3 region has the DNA TGTGCCAGCAGCCATCAGCGGCAGTACGTC.

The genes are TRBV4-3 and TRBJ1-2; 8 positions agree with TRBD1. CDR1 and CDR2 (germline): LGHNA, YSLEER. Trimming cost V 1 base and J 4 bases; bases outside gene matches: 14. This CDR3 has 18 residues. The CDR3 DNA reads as TGCGCCAGCAGCCAAGGTCCGTCCGTAGGACAGGGTAGCTATGGCTACACCTTC. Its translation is CASSQGPSVGQGSYGYTF.

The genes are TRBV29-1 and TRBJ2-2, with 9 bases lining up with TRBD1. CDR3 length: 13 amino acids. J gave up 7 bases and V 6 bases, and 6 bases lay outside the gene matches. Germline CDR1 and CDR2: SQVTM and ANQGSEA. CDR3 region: CSVVQGAGGELFF. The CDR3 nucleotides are TGCAGCGTCGTACAGGGGGCTGGCGGGGAGCTGTTTTTT.

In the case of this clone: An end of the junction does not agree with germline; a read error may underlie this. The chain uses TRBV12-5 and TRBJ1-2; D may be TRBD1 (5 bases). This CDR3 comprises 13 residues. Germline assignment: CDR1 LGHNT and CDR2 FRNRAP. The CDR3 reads CASGLETGTENFF. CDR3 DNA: TGTGCTAGTGGTCTAGAGACCGGGACCGAGAACTTCTTC.

The CDR3 nucleotides are TGTGCCAGCAGCTTACTCCGCGGGGGGGCCACAGATACGCAGTATTTT. Protein: CASSLLRGGATDTQYF. V and J are TRBV7-3 and TRBJ2-3, with 9 bases matching TRBD2. This CDR3 is 16 amino acids long. Germline V gene lookup returns CDR1 SGHTA and CDR2 FQGTGA. The J segment lost 2 bases and the V segment lost 2 bases, leaving 5 bases of the junction unmatched.

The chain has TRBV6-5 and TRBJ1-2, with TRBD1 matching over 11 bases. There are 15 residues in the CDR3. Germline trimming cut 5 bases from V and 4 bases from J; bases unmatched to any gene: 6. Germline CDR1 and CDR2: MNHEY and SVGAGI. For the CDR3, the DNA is TGTGCCAGCAGTACAACCGGGACAGGGGGCTATGGCTACACCTTC. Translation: CASSTTGTGGYGYTF.

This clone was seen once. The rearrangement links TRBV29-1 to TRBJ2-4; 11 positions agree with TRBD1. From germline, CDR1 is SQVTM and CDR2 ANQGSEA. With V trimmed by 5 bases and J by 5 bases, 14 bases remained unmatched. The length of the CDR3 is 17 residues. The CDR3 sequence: CSVSGTGGDWVQNIQYF. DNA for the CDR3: TGCAGCGTTTCGGGGACAGGGGGGGATTGGGTCCAAAACATTCAGTACTTC.

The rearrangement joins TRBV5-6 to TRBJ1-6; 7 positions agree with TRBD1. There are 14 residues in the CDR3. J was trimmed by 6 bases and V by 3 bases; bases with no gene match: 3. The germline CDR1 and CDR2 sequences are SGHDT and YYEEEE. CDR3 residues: CASSSTGINSPLHF. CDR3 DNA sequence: TGTGCCAGCAGCTCGACAGGGATTAATTCACCCCTCCACTTT.

CDR3 amino acids: CASSVGTIHGEQFF. In DNA, the CDR3 is TGTGCCAGCAGCGTAGGGACTATTCATGGTGAGCAGTTCTTC. The chain recombines TRBV9 with TRBJ2-1; a possible D gene is TRBD2 (6 bases). V shed 0 bases and J shed 9 bases, with 13 bases lying between them. Germline V gives CDR1 SGDLS, CDR2 YYNGEE. The CDR3 loop spans 14 amino acids.

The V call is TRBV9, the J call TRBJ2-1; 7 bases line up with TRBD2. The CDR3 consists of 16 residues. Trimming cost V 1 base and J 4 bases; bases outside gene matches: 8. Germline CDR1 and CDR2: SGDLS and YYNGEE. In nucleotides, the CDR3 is TGTGCCAGCAGCGTATGGGGGGAGGGAGAATACAATGAGCAGTTCTTC. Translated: CASSVWGEGEYNEQFF.